These T cell receptor beta chains were read from a single sample in a study of blood T cells in healthy people across ages. TCRdb itself ran the 5' RACE reads through MiXCR, one entry per CDR3 protein. This sample yields about 780,000 distinct CDR3 sequences, of which around 25% are seen a single time; under 3% belongs to the top ten. These sequences were also reported in another study, on T cells of mothers and their children.

The sample was blood. Every receptor here comes from a boy aged 5 to 17 in good health. Both conserved end residues are part of each CDR3. Each record gives: D gene, clone size, V gene, J gene, CDR3 protein, CDR3 DNA. The D gene is left open where the match is weak. Not every row has a clone size; where given, it reads once, few, many or a size class.

-,few,TRBV7-3,TRBJ1-6,CASSAQINSPLHF,TGTGCCAGCAGCGCACAGATTAATTCACCCCTCCACTTT
-,-,TRBV3-1,TRBJ1-1,CATRGRGYTEAFF,TGTGCCACTCGAGGGCGGGGGTACACTGAAGCTTTCTTT
-,-,TRBV11-2,TRBJ2-7,CASSLSSDYEQYF,TGTGCCAGCAGCTTAAGCAGCGACTACGAGCAGTACTTC
TRBD2,-,TRBV28,TRBJ2-5,CASSLPAGGTETQYF,TGTGCCAGCAGTTTACCAGCGGGGGGAACAGAGACCCAGTACTTC
-,few,TRBV6-5,TRBJ2-3,CASSYGVAVDTQYF,TGTGCCAGCAGTTACGGGGTAGCGGTAGATACGCAGTACTTT
-,-,TRBV7-9,TRBJ2-7,CASSPGGTPGGEQYF,TGTGCCAGCAGCCCTGGCGGGACTCCAGGCGGGGAGCAGTACTTC
TRBD2,-,TRBV7-9,TRBJ2-2,CAGSPGPGGAGGELFF,TGTGCCGGCAGCCCAGGTCCCGGGGGGGCCGGCGGGGAGCTGTTTTTT
-,-,TRBV18,TRBJ2-2,CASSPALSPNTGELFF,TGTGCCAGCTCACCAGCCCTTTCACCGAACACCGGGGAGCTGTTTTTT
-,-,TRBV10-3,TRBJ2-6,CAISSRQVSGANVLTF,TGTGCCATCAGCTCGAGACAGGTCTCTGGGGCCAACGTCCTGACTTTC
-,few,TRBV6-1,TRBJ2-1,CASSGTGTDEQFF,TGTGCCAGCAGTGGAACAGGGACGGATGAGCAGTTCTTC
TRBD2,-,TRBV7-6,TRBJ2-5,CASSPHRGGGETQYF,TGTGCCAGCAGCCCCCACCGGGGCGGGGGAGAGACCCAGTACTTC
-,-,TRBV25-1,TRBJ2-1,CASSESLAAYNEQFF,TGTGCCAGCAGTGAATCCCTGGCAGCCTACAATGAGCAGTTCTTC
TRBD1,-,TRBV5-1,TRBJ2-1,CASSWKGAGEQFF,TGCGCCAGCAGCTGGAAGGGGGCAGGTGAGCAGTTCTTC
TRBD2,-,TRBV28,TRBJ2-4,CASGPGGIKNIQYF,TGTGCCAGCGGACCGGGGGGAATCAAAAACATTCAGTACTTC
-,few,TRBV28,TRBJ1-3,CASSLPRRGTTSGNTIYF,TGTGCCAGCAGTTTACCACGACGGGGGACGACGTCTGGAAACACCATATATTTT
-,once,TRBV5-6,TRBJ2-5,CASSNGGWGQETQYF,TGTGCCAGCAGCAATGGCGGGTGGGGGCAAGAGACCCAGTACTTC
-,few,TRBV27,TRBJ1-4,CASRPQDASTNEKLFF,TGTGCCAGCAGGCCCCAGGACGCCTCAACTAATGAAAAACTGTTTTTT
-,few,TRBV3-1,TRBJ2-3,CASSQALTDTDTQYF,TGTGCCAGCAGCCAGGCCCTGACAGACACAGATACGCAGTATTTT
TRBD1,-,TRBV11-2,TRBJ2-7,CASSVGVDRGLHEQYF,TGTGCCAGCAGCGTAGGTGTGGACAGGGGGCTCCACGAGCAGTACTTC
TRBD2,-,TRBV3-1,TRBJ2-5,CASSQDLSGGLETQYF,TGTGCCAGCAGCCAAGATTTAAGCGGGGGCTTGGAGACCCAGTACTTC
-,-,TRBV5-1,TRBJ2-5,CTSRAADQETQYF,TGCACATCCCGGGCAGCCGACCAAGAGACCCAGTACTTC
-,few,TRBV10-2,TRBJ1-2,CASSESRPGAGYGYTF,TGCGCCAGCAGTGAGTCTAGACCTGGGGCCGGCTATGGCTACACCTTC
-,few,TRBV30,TRBJ2-3,CAWSQRSDTQYF,TGTGCCTGGAGTCAGAGGTCAGATACGCAGTATTTT
TRBD2,-,TRBV7-2,TRBJ2-7,CASSLRGTSGTYEQYF,TGTGCCAGCAGCTTAAGGGGGACTAGCGGGACCTACGAGCAGTACTTC
-,few,TRBV30,TRBJ2-5,CAWSVSPASRETQYF,TGTGCCTGGAGTGTATCCCCAGCCTCGAGGGAGACCCAGTACTTC
-,few,TRBV20-1,TRBJ1-2,CSARVTGAGYTF,TGCAGTGCTAGAGTAACGGGTGCTGGCTACACCTTC
-,-,TRBV29-1,TRBJ1-1,CSVAGVNTEAFF,TGCAGCGTTGCAGGAGTGAACACTGAAGCTTTCTTT
-,-,TRBV5-1,TRBJ1-5,CASSLGGLGNQPQHF,TGCGCCAGCAGCTTGGGAGGATTGGGTAATCAGCCCCAGCATTTT
TRBD2,few,TRBV5-4,TRBJ2-2,CASSFRLAGGNAGELFF,TGTGCCAGCAGCTTCCGACTAGCGGGGGGAAACGCCGGGGAGCTGTTTTTT
TRBD2,-,TRBV7-3,TRBJ2-5,CASRPRAGGLQETQYF,TGTGCCAGCAGACCACGGGCGGGGGGGTTGCAAGAGACCCAGTACTTC
-,-,TRBV14,TRBJ1-1,CASSLLLGNTEAFF,TGTGCCAGCAGCTTGCTTCTGGGAAACACTGAAGCTTTCTTT
-,-,TRBV5-1,TRBJ2-1,CASSSNSGAEHNEQFF,TGCGCCAGCAGCTCCAATTCGGGTGCGGAGCACAATGAGCAGTTCTTC
TRBD1,-,TRBV4-2,TRBJ2-7,CASSLSSRTGGAYEQYF,TGTGCCAGCAGCCTCTCATCCAGGACAGGGGGCGCGTACGAGCAGTACTTC
-,few,TRBV29-1,TRBJ1-3,CSVEATGPSGNTIYF,TGCAGCGTTGAAGCGACAGGACCATCTGGAAACACCATATATTTT
-,few,TRBV4-1,TRBJ2-1,CASSQDDTSGQFF,TGCGCCAGCAGCCAAGACGATACTTCCGGGCAGTTCTTC
TRBD1,once,TRBV10-3,TRBJ2-7,CAISEGTEPSYELYF,TGTGCCATCAGTGAAGGGACAGAGCCCTCCTACGAGCTGTACTTC
-,-,TRBV5-8,TRBJ1-6,CASRTEQGGSPLHF,TGTGCCAGCAGAACCGAACAGGGCGGTTCACCCCTCCACTTT
-,-,TRBV5-5,TRBJ2-3,CASSRTWRTTDTQYF,TGTGCCAGCAGCCGGACATGGAGAACCACAGATACGCAGTATTTT
-,few,TRBV9,TRBJ2-7,CASSVGDNEQYF,TGTGCCAGCAGCGTAGGGGACAATGAGCAGTACTTC
-,-,TRBV7-8,TRBJ1-1,CASTDRLNTEAFF,TGTGCCAGCACCGATAGGCTGAACACTGAAGCTTTCTTT
TRBD2,-,TRBV2,TRBJ2-3,CASSGGLAGAGDTQYF,TGTGCCAGCAGTGGGGGACTAGCGGGGGCTGGAGATACGCAGTATTTT
TRBD2,-,TRBV20-1,TRBJ2-7,CSASGAGGNSYEQYF,TGCAGTGCTAGCGGGGCGGGGGGGAACTCCTACGAGCAGTACTTC
-,few,TRBV7-9,TRBJ2-6,CASSLSGGSLSGANVLTF,TGTGCCAGCAGCTTAAGTGGAGGAAGCCTCTCTGGGGCCAACGTCCTGACTTTC
-,-,TRBV5-1,TRBJ2-7,CASSLEGIDGEQYF,TGCGCCAGCAGCTTGGAAGGGATCGATGGCGAGCAGTACTTC
-,few,TRBV29-1,TRBJ2-5,CSLGAVQETQYF,TGCAGCCTTGGGGCGGTCCAAGAGACCCAGTACTTC
-,few,TRBV20-1,TRBJ2-3,CSASPGTDTQYF,TGCAGTGCTAGCCCAGGGACAGATACGCAGTATTTT
-,-,TRBV3-1,TRBJ1-1,CASSQGPSGTEAFF,TGTGCCAGCAGCCAAGGTCCTAGTGGGACTGAAGCTTTCTTT
-,-,TRBV7-9,TRBJ2-7,CASSLREHLAYEQYF,TGTGCCAGCAGCCTGAGGGAACACCTTGCCTACGAGCAGTACTTC
-,-,TRBV7-9,TRBJ2-7,CASSFGTVVHEQYF,TGTGCCAGCAGCTTCGGGACGGTTGTACACGAGCAGTACTTC
-,few,TRBV12-3/TRBV12-4,TRBJ1-1,CASSFGTQRGFAEAFF,TGTGCCAGCAGTTTCGGGACACAGCGAGGATTTGCTGAAGCTTTCTTT
-,-,TRBV11-2,TRBJ2-1,CASSPTRGRNEQFF,TGTGCCAGCAGCCCCACCAGGGGACGAAATGAGCAGTTCTTC
-,once,TRBV6-2/TRBV6-3,TRBJ1-2,CASSYNGYGYTF,TGTGCCAGCAGTTACAACGGGTATGGCTACACCTTC
-,-,TRBV4-1,TRBJ1-1,CASSQVNEVAEAFF,TGCGCCAGCAGCCAAGTTAACGAGGTCGCCGAAGCTTTCTTT
TRBD1,-,TRBV27,TRBJ2-7,CASSLSWQGVIYEQYF,TGTGCCAGCAGTTTATCGTGGCAGGGGGTTATCTACGAGCAGTACTTC
TRBD2,-,TRBV9,TRBJ2-7,CASSVYSGTSGDPGYGQYF,TGTGCCAGCAGCGTATACTCCGGGACTAGCGGGGACCCGGGCTACGGGCAGTACTTC
TRBD2,-,TRBV10-3,TRBJ2-3,CAISESGTSGGRDTQYF,TGTGCCATCAGTGAGTCCGGGACTAGCGGAGGGAGAGATACGCAGTATTTT
-,few,TRBV5-1,TRBJ1-1,CASSLGFGTEAFF,TGCGCCAGCAGCTTGGGATTCGGCACTGAAGCTTTCTTT
TRBD1,once,TRBV6-5,TRBJ1-2,CASSYSPPMTGTQGYTF,TGTGCCAGCAGTTACTCGCCTCCGATGACAGGGACTCAAGGCTACACCTTC
TRBD1,few,TRBV5-5,TRBJ1-4,CASSSTGTGVLEKLFF,TGTGCCAGCAGCTCTACCGGGACAGGGGTTCTTGAAAAACTGTTTTTT
TRBD2,-,TRBV11-2,TRBJ2-1,CASSSYGGEQFF,TGTGCCAGCAGCTCCTACGGGGGGGAGCAGTTCTTC